What follows describes a single T cell receptor (beta chain). Its antigen is not identified. This entry belongs to a study of T cells after yellow fever vaccination. Study outcomes and limitations: Repertoires obtained by FACS sorting could include abundant clonotypes that entered as contaminants from the bulk population. Once the booster was given, most primary-vaccination clones reappeared, at 95% to 97% for CD4 and 88% for CD8.

TCR cDNA, made by 5'RACE template switching, carried an added universal primer site and UMIs. TCRdb fed the 5' RACE reads into MiXCR, producing one record per CDR3 protein. Seen here are 250,000 to 300,000 distinct CDR3 sequences, about 5.2% observed once, and the top ten hold less than 3.5%. This CDR3 is built from 16 residues. J was trimmed by 3 bases and V by 3 bases; bases with no gene match: 5. V is TRBV12-3 or TRBV12-4 and J is TRBJ2-2; 9 bases map to TRBD2. This specimen consisted of CD4+ T cells sorted from PBMCs, obtained on the day of the yellow fever booster vaccination. This clonotype was obtained from a man younger than 35 who received the YFV17D yellow fever vaccine. The CDR3 here is CASSFLAGAYTGELFF. The CDR3 DNA sequence: TGTGCCAGCAGTTTCTTAGCGGGGGCCTACACCGGGGAGCTGTTTTTT.